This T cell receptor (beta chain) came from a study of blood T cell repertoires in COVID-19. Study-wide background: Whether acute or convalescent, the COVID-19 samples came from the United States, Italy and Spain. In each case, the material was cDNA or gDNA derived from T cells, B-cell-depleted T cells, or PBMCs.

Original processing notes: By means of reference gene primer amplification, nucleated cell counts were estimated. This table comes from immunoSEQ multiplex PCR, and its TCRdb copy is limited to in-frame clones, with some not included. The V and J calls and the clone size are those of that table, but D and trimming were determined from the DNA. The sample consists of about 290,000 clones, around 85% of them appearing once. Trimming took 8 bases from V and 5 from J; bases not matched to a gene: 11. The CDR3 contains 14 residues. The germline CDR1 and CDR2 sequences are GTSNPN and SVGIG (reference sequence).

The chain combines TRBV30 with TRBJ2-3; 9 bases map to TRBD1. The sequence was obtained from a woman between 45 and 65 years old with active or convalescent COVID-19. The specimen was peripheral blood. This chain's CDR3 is CASSRDRAQDTQYF. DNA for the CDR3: TGTGCCAGTAGCCGGGACAGGGCGCAAGATACGCAGTATTTT. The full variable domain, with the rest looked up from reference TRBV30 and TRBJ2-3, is SQTIHQWPATLVQPVGSPLSLECTVEGTSNPNLYWYRQAAGRGLQLLFYSVGIGQISSEVPQNLSASRPQDRQFILSSKKLLLSDSGFYLCASSRDRAQDTQYFGPGTRLTVL.